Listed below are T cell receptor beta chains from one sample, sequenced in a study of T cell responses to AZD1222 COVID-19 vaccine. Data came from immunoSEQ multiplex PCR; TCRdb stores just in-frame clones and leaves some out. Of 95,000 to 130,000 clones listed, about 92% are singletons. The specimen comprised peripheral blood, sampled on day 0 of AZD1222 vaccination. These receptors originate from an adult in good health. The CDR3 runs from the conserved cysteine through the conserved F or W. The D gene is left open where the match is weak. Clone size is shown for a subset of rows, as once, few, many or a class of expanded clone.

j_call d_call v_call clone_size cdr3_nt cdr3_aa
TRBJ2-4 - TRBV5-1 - TGCGCCAGCAGCCCTTGGGGCGGTAGGGACTCGGCCAAAAACATTCAGTACTTC CASSPWGGRDSAKNIQYF
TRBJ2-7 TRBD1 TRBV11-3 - TGTGCCAGCAGCCTAGGGGGGACAGGGGATTCCTACGAGCAGTACTTC CASSLGGTGDSYEQYF
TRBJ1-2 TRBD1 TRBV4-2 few TGTGCCAGCAGCCATGATCGGGACAGGGGTGAGGGCTACACCTTC CASSHDRDRGEGYTF
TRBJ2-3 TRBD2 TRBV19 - TGTGCCAGTAGTATGCCGGGACTAGCGGCCACAGATACGCAGTATTTT CASSMPGLAATDTQYF
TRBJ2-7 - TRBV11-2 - TGTGCCAGCATGCAACTCGGAGGATACGAGCAGTACTTC CASMQLGGYEQYF
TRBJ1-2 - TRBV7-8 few TGTGCCACCTCGGGGGAGGCGGCCCCTCGGATGAATGGCTACACCTTC CATSGEAAPRMNGYTF
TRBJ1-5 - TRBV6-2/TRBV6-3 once TGTGCCAGCAGTTACGAGGCCGAGGCAATCAAGCCCCAGCATTTT CASSYEAEAIKPQHF
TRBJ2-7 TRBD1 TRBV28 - TGTGCCAGCAGTTTTAGGGGGGACAGGGGATTTGACGAGCAGTACTTC CASSFRGDRGFDEQYF
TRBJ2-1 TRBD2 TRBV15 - TGTGCCACCAGCAGAGATATAGGCCTAGCGGGCCCCTACAATGAGCAGTTCTTC CATSRDIGLAGPYNEQFF
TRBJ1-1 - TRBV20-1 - TGCAGTGCTAGTTCTGGGGACACAAAGAACACTGAAGCTTTCTTT CSASSGDTKNTEAFF
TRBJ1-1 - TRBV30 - TGTGCCTGGGACAGGTTGAACACTGAAGCTTTCTTT CAWDRLNTEAFF
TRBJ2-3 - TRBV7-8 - TGTGCCAGCAGCGCGACCCCCGGTACGCAGTATTTT CASSATPGTQYF
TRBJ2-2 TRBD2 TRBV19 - TGTGCCAGTAGTATCCGTCTAGCGGGAGGGCCTACCGGGGAGCTGTTTTTT CASSIRLAGGPTGELFF
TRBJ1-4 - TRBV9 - TGTGGCCTCCCAAAACTGTTTTTT CGLPKLFF
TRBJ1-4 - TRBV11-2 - TGTGCCAGCAGCCCAACCCTGACAGACGGTGAAAAACTGTTTTTT CASSPTLTDGEKLFF
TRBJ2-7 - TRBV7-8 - TGTGCCAGCAGCGACGGGACTGAAGAGCAGTACTTC CASSDGTEEQYF
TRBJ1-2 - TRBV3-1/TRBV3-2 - TGTGCCAGCAGCCTCCCGGATGTCCCCCTCTATGGCTACACCTTC CASSLPDVPLYGYTF
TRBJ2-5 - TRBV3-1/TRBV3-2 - TGTGCCAGCAGCCAAGCGGGCCAAGAGACCCAGTACTTC CASSQAGQETQYF
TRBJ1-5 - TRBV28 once TGTGCCAGCAGCCCCGTGGTGGGCCCTTATAGCAATCAGCCCCAGCATTTT CASSPVVGPYSNQPQHF
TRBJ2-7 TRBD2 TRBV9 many TGTGCCAGCAGCGTAGGGGGGTCCCCTGGAGCGGGAGCCTACGAGCAGTACTTC CASSVGGSPGAGAYEQYF
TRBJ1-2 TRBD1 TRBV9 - TGTGCCAGCAGCGTAGGTCAGGGGGGCGGGTATGGCTACACCTTC CASSVGQGGGYGYTF
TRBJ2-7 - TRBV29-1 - TGCAGCGTTGCAGGGAGCTCCTACGAGCAGTACTTC CSVAGSSYEQYF
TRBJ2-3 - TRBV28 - TGTGCCAGCAGTCAATACTCTAGCACAGATACGCAGTATTTT CASSQYSSTDTQYF
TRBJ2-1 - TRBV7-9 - TGTGCCAGCAGCTTAGATTTAGTATACAATGAGCAGTTCTTC CASSLDLVYNEQFF
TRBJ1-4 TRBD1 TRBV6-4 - TGTGCCAGCAGGCGACGGGACAGGGGTTGGGAAAAACTGTTTTTT CASRRRDRGWEKLFF
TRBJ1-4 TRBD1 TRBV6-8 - TGTGCCAGTGTGGGACAGGACCTCGAAAAACTGTTTTTT CASVGQDLEKLFF
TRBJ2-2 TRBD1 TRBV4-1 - TGCGCCAGCAGACCGACAGGGTATTCGACCGGGGAGCTGTTTTTT CASRPTGYSTGELFF
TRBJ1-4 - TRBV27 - TGTGCCAGCAGGGGCGGGGCAACTAATGAAAAACTGTTTTTT CASRGGATNEKLFF
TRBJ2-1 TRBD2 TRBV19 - TGTGCCAGTAGTAAGGGACTAGCGGACTATTACAATGAGCAGTTCTTC CASSKGLADYYNEQFF
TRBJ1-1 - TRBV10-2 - TGCGCCAGCGGTACAGGTTTTCGCACTGAAGCTTTCTTT CASGTGFRTEAFF
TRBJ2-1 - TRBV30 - TGTGCCTGGAGTAAGCCAGCCTACAATGAGCAGTTCTTC CAWSKPAYNEQFF
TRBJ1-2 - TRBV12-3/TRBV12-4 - TGTGCCAGCAGCAGGGGTATCTCCTCTGGCTACACCTTC CASSRGISSGYTF
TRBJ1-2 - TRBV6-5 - TGTGCCAGCAGTTACGGGTTCCGGAATGGCTACACCTTC CASSYGFRNGYTF
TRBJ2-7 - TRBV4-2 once TGTGCCAGCAGCCAACAAGGGGGGGCCCTTCCCCAGCAGTACTTC CASSQQGGALPQQYF
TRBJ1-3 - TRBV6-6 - TGTGCCGTAGGGTCTGGAAACACCATATATTTT CAVGSGNTIYF
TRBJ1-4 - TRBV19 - TGTGCCAGTAGTATACGGCAGGGTTTGAGTGAAAAACTGTTTTTT CASSIRQGLSEKLFF
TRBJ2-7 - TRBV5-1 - TGCGCCAGCAGCTTGCTGCGCGGGCCCCACGAGCAGTACTTC CASSLLRGPHEQYF
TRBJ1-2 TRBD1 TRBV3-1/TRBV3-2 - TGTGCCAGCAGCAAACCGGGACAGGCATCTTTCACCTTC CASSKPGQASFTF
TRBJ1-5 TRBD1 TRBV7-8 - TGTGCCAGCAGCTTAGACAGGGGGCCCCAGCATTTT CASSLDRGPQHF
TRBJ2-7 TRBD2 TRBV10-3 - TGTGCCATCAGCCCTCCCCCTAGCGGGAGGGGGTACGAGCAGTACTTC CAISPPPSGRGYEQYF
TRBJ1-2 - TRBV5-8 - TGTGCCAGCAGCCCCCGGGACTTCCAGTCTCATGGCTACACCTTC CASSPRDFQSHGYTF